This T cell receptor (beta chain) was identified during a study of CD8+ T cells in alopecia areata. Study-wide points: Normal scalp showed lower clonality than lesional scalp, especially alopecia totalis/universalis. Under tofacitinib, fewer expanded CD8+ clones appeared among the top 100 scalp clones. Links between baseline CD8+ expansion and response need larger treated cohorts.

The treatment denotes: oral pan-JAK inhibitor, 5-10 mg twice daily. The investigators collected lesional scalp punch biopsies and peripheral blood from alopecia areata patients. Following RNA extraction, reverse transcription yielded cDNA that acted as the sequencing template. Sequencing was performed with immunoSEQ multiplex PCR; in TCRdb, only in-frame clones are kept and a portion is missing. The table shows roughly 200,000 clones, with 35% to 40% occurring only once. The V gene's germline CDR1 is SEHNR and CDR2 FQNEAQ (reference sequence). The J segment lost 2 bases and the V segment lost 1 base, leaving 1 base of the junction unmatched. The CDR3 length is 15 residues. On this clone: Its antigen is undetermined.

The V call is TRBV7-9, the J call TRBJ2-3; 9 bases map to TRBD2. The sequence derives from a human donor with alopecia areata. The material was CD4+ T cells sorted from blood, obtained at roughly week 30, from a patient treated with tofacitinib. The CDR3 bases are TGTGCCAGCAGCTTAGGACTAGCGGCCACAGATACGCAGTATTTT. This codes for CASSLGLAATDTQYF.